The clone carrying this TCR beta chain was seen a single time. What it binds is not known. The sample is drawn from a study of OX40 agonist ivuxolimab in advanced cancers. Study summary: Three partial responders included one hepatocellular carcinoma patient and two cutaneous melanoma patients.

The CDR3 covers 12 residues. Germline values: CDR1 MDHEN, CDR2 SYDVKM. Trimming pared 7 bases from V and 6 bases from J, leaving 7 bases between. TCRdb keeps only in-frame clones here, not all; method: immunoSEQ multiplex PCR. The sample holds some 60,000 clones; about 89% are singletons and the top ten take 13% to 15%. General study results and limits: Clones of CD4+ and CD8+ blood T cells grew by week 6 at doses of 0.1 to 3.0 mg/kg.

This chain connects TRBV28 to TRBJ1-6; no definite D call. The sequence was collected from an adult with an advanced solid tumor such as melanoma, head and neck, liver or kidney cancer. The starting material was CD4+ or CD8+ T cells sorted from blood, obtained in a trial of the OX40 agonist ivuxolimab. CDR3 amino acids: CASTIINSPLHF. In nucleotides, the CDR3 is TGTGCCAGCACCATTATTAATTCACCCCTCCACTTT.